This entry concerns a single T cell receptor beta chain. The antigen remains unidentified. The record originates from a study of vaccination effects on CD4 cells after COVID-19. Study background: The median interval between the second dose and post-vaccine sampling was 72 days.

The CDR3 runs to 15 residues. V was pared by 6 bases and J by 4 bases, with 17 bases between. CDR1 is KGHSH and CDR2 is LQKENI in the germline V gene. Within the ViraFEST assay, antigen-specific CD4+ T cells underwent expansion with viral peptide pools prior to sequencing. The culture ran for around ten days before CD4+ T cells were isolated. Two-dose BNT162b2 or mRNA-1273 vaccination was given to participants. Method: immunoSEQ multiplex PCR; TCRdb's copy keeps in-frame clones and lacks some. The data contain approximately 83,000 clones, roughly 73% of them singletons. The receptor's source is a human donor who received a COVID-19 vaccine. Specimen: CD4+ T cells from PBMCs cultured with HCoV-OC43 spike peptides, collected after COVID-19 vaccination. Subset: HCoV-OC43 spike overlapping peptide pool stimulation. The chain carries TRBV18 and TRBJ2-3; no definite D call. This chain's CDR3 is CASSANNVAADTQYF. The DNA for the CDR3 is TGTGCCAGCTCCGCAAACAACGTGGCCGCAGATACGCAGTATTTT.